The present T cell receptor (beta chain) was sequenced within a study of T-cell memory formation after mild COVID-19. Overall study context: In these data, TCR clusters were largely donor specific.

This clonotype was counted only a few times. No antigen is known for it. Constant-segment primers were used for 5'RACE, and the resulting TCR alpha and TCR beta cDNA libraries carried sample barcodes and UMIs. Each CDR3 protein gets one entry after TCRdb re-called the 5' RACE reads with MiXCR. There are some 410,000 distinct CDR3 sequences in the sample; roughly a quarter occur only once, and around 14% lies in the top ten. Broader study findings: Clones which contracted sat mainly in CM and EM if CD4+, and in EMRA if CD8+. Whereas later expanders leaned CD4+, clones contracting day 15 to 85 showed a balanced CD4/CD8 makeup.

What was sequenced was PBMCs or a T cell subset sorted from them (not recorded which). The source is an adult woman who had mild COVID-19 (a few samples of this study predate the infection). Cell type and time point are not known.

The CDR3: CSARDVSPYEQYF. In DNA form, the CDR3 reads TGCAGTGCTAGAGATGTTAGCCCCTACGAGCAGTACTTC. The chain recombines TRBV20-1 with TRBJ2-7; D not certain. This CDR3 spans 13 amino acids. Trimming removed 0 bases from V and 2 bases from J, with 8 bases in between. Germline V CDR1 and CDR2: DFQATT, SNEGSKA (reference sequence).